This TCR beta chain emerged from a study of Graves' ophthalmopathy and Graves' hyperthyroidism. Findings and limits, study-wide: Blood samples also showed most expanded thyroid clonotypes exceeding 0.001 frequency.

This clonotype is medium-sized (0.01 to 0.1%). Its antigen is undetermined. Beta-chain TCR CDR3 regions were amplified from RNA transcripts. RT-PCR in the first round used HTBI primers; a second-round multiplex PCR followed. In TCRdb, the multiplex PCR reads were re-called with MiXCR into one record per CDR3 protein. The table shows about 420,000 distinct CDR3 sequences, with approximately 21% occurring only once. With 1 base removed from V and 7 bases from J, the gap between germline ends came to 8 bases. This CDR3 region has 13 residues. This clonotype was sampled from a woman younger than 35 with stable Graves' hyperthyroidism. The chain couples TRBV12-3 or TRBV12-4 to TRBJ1-5, with D maybe TRBD1 (5 bases). The sample comprised peripheral blood. The CDR3 sequence is CASSLGGSQPQHF. The CDR3 DNA follows: TGTGCCAGCAGTTTAGGGGGGTCACAGCCCCAGCATTTT.